The 14 T cell receptor beta chains presented below share a single source sample, sequenced in a study of blood T cell repertoires in COVID-19. The data were produced by immunoSEQ multiplex PCR, yet TCRdb's version contains in-frame clones alone and is incomplete. The table includes some 46,000 clones, over 70% detected once. The sequencing sample was made of peripheral blood. The source is a human donor in a cohort sampled during active COVID-19.

The chain is built from TRBV28 and TRBJ1-5, with a tentative D call TRBD1 (5 bases). Germline values: CDR1 MDHEN, CDR2 SYDVKM. The ends were cut back, 8 bases at V and 7 bases at J, with 12 bases in the middle. The CDR3 loop spans 12 amino acids. CDR3 region: CASCGGGQPQHF. The CDR3 nucleotides are TGTGCCAGCTGCGGGGGGGGACAGCCCCAGCATTTT.

The genes are TRBV5-1 and TRBJ2-3; D is perhaps TRBD2 (5 bases). The germline gives CDR1 SGHRS, CDR2 YFSETQ. V lost 4 bases to trimming and J lost 4 bases, with 16 bases between them. CDR3 length: 15 amino acids. The CDR3 nucleotides are TGCGCCAGCAGCCCCCGGGCCTCGGAGGCAGATACGCAGTATTTT. Encoded protein: CASSPRASEADTQYF. The full variable domain, completed using reference TRBV5-1 and TRBJ2-3, is KAGVTQTPRYLIKTRGQQVTLSCSPISGHRSVSWYQQTPGQGLQFLFEYFSETQRNKGNFPGRFSGRQFSNSRSEMNVSTLELGDSALYLCASSPRASEADTQYFGPGTRLTVL.

This chain connects TRBV18 to TRBJ2-7; 9 bases map to TRBD1. Germline CDR1 and CDR2: KGHSH and LQKENI. Trimming cost V 4 bases and J 1 base; bases outside gene matches: 5. The length of the CDR3 is 15 residues. The CDR3 nucleotides are TGTGCCAGCTCACGCGGACAGGGGAGGTCCTACGAGCAGTACTTC. Translation: CASSRGQGRSYEQYF.

The chain couples TRBV4-1 to TRBJ2-1; D might be TRBD1 (6 bases). The germline V gene has CDR1 MGHRA and CDR2 YSYEKL. This CDR3 is 15 amino acids long. V lost 3 bases and J lost 0, with 9 bases in between. The DNA of the CDR3 is TGCGCCAGCAGCCAGGAACAGGGCTCCTACAATGAGCAGTTCTTC. Translating it yields CASSQEQGSYNEQFF.

The chain has TRBV25-1 and TRBJ1-2, with D unclear. Germline V lookup: CDR1 MGHDK, CDR2 SYGVNS. Between the trimmed V and J ends, which lost 3 bases and 5 bases, there was a span of 22 bases. The CDR3 has 17 residues. CDR3 sequence: CASSDRFESPGGYGYTF. DNA of the CDR3: TGTGCCAGCAGTGATAGGTTCGAGAGCCCAGGAGGATATGGCTACACCTTC.

The CDR3 reads CASSYGTTSYNEQFF. The CDR3 DNA reads as TGTGCCAGTAGTTACGGGACTACATCCTACAATGAGCAGTTCTTC. The chain combines TRBV19 with TRBJ2-1, with 7 positions matching TRBD2. The CDR3 has 15 amino acids. J lost 1 base, V lost 5 bases, and 5 bases had no gene match. Germline values: CDR1 LNHDA, CDR2 SQIVND (reference sequence).

This chain connects TRBV7-3 to TRBJ2-1; D is undetermined. Germline V gene sequence: CDR1 SGHTA, CDR2 FQGTGA. V was pared by 3 bases and J by 0 bases, with 6 bases between. The CDR3 runs to 14 residues. CDR3 in DNA: TGTGCCAGCAGCTTTAGTAGCTCCTACAATGAGCAGTTCTTC. Amino acids: CASSFSSSYNEQFF.

A note on this clone: Other DNA sequences in this sample translate to the same CDR3. The chain employs TRBV4-1 and TRBJ2-2; 14 nucleotides align to TRBD2. Germline V gene lookup returns CDR1 MGHRA and CDR2 YSYEKL. V dropped 3 bases and J dropped 5; count of bases not matched to a gene: 8. The CDR3 spans 18 residues. CDR3 sequence: CASSQGGLAGVGTGELFF. The CDR3 DNA sequence: TGCGCCAGCAGCCAGGGGGGACTAGCGGGAGTGGGGACCGGGGAGCTGTTTTTT.

This rearrangement joins TRBV5-6 to TRBJ2-7; no reliable D call. Germline V gene data show CDR1 as SGHDT and CDR2 as YYEEEE. This CDR3 is built from 13 residues. The V and J ends lost 0 bases and 4 bases respectively, with 8 bases between them. CDR3 sequence (DNA): TGTGCCAGCAGCTTGGCAGGATGGTACGAGCAGTACTTC. As protein: CASSLAGWYEQYF.

The genes are TRBV11-2 and TRBJ2-7; TRBD1 matches 7 bases. Germline V lookup: CDR1 SGHAT, CDR2 FQNNGV. V lost 8 bases to trimming and J lost 0 bases; unmatched junction nucleotides: 13. This CDR3 region has 16 residues. CDR3 residues: CASGALKQGPSYEQYF. CDR3 DNA sequence: TGTGCCAGCGGGGCCTTGAAACAGGGGCCCTCCTACGAGCAGTACTTC.

This clone was counted once. The chain uses TRBV6-5 and TRBJ1-2; the D gene is possibly TRBD1 (5 bases). Germline CDR1 reads MNHEY; CDR2 reads SVGAGI. Deletions cut 10 bases from V and 3 bases from J, with 21 bases between. The CDR3 contains 15 residues. The CDR3 protein is CATVHSGDPYYGYTF. CDR3 DNA sequence: TGTGCCACCGTTCACTCGGGGGATCCCTACTATGGCTACACCTTC.

The chain links TRBV5-6 to TRBJ2-2; 8 nucleotides line up with TRBD2. CDR1 SGHDT and CDR2 YYEEEE come from the germline V gene. The CDR3 extends over 16 amino acids. Trimming took 4 bases from V and 4 from J; bases not matched to a gene: 9. CDR3 coding DNA: TGTGCCAGCAGCACTCCGGGACTAGTAGTCACCGGGGAGCTGTTTTTT. This encodes CASSTPGLVVTGELFF.

The V and J genes are TRBV14 and TRBJ2-5; TRBD2 is a possible D gene (5 bases). CDR1 and CDR2 from the germline V gene are SGHDN and FVKESK. V was shortened by 1 base and J by 5 bases, with 20 bases between the two germline ends. This CDR3 has 17 residues. The CDR3 is CASSQGRAANLGETQYF. CDR3 in DNA: TGTGCCAGCAGCCAAGGACGAGCGGCCAACCTCGGGGAGACCCAGTACTTC.

The CDR3 spells CASSDSDVTGGYSNQPQHF. CDR3 coding DNA: TGTGCCAGCAGTGACAGTGATGTCACCGGGGGGTATAGCAATCAGCCCCAGCATTTT. J is TRBJ1-5 and V is TRBV6-2 or TRBV6-3; the D gene is possibly TRBD1 (5 bases). The CDR3 totals 19 residues. Between the trimmed V and J ends, which lost 5 bases and 0 bases, there was a span of 23 bases. Germline assignment: CDR1 MNHEY and CDR2 SVGEGT.